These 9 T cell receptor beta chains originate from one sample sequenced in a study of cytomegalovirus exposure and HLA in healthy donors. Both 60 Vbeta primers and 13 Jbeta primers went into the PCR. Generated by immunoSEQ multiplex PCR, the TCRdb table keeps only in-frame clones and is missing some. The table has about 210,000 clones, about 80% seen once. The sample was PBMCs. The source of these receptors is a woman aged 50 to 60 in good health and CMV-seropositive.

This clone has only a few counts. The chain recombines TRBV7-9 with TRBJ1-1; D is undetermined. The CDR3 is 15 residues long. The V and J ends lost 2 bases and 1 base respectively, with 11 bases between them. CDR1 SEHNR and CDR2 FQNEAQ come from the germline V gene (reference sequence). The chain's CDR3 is CASSLSSAGNTEAFF. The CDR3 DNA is TGTGCCAGCAGCTTAAGTTCTGCGGGGAACACTGAAGCTTTCTTT.

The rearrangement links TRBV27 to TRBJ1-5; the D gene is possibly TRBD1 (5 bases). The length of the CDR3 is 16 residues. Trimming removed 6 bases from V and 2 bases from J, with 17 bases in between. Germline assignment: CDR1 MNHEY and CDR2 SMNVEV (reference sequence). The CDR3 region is CASSPDTTERNQPQHF. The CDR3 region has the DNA TGTGCCAGCAGCCCGGACACGACGGAGCGCAATCAGCCCCAGCATTTT.

The CDR3 coding sequence is TGCGCCAGCAGCCAAGATGGGGAGATCCCAACTAATGAAAAACTGTTTTTT. This gives the protein CASSQDGEIPTNEKLFF. V is TRBV4-1 and J is TRBJ1-4; D ambiguous. The CDR3 totals 17 residues. Germline assignment: CDR1 MGHRA and CDR2 YSYEKL. Deletions cut 0 bases from V and 0 bases from J, with 11 bases between.

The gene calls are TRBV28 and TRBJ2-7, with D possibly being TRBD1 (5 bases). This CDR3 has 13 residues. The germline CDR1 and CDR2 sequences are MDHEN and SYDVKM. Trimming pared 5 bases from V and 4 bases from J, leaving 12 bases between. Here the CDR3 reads CASSRRQPYEQYF. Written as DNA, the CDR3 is TGTGCCAGCAGTCGCCGACAGCCTTACGAGCAGTACTTC.

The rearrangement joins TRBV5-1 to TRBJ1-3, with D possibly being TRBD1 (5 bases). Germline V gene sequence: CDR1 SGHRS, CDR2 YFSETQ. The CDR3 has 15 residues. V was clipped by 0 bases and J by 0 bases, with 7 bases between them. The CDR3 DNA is TGCGCCAGCAGCTTGGCGACAGACTCTGGAAACACCATATATTTT. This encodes CASSLATDSGNTIYF.

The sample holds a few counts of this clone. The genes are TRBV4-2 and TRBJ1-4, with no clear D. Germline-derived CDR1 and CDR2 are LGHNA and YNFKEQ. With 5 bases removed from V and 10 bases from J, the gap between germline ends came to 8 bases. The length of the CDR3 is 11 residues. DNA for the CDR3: TGTGCCAGCAGCACCCCAGTAAAACTGTTTTTT. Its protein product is CASSTPVKLFF.

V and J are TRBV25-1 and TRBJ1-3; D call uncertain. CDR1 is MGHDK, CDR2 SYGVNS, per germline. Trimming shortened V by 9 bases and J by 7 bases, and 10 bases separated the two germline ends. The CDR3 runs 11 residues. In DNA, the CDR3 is TGTGCCAGACCTAAACCGAACACCATATATTTT. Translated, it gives CARPKPNTIYF.

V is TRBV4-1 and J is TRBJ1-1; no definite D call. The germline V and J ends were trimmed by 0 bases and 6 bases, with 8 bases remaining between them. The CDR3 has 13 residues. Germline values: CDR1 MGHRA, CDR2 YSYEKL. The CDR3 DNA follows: TGCGCCAGCAGCCAAGATAGAGGGTCTGAAGCTTTCTTT. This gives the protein CASSQDRGSEAFF.

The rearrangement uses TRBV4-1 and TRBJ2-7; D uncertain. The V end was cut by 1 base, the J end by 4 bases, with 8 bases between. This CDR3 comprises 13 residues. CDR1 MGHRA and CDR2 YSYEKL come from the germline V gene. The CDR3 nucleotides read TGCGCCAGCAGCCAAGCCCAGGCGTACGAGCAGTACTTC. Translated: CASSQAQAYEQYF.